This T cell receptor beta chain was documented in a study of blood T cell repertoires in COVID-19. Study-wide background: Samples came from the United States, Italy and Spain, spanning acute and convalescent COVID-19. Sample material is recorded as cDNA or gDNA derived from T cells, B-cell-depleted T cells, or PBMCs.

In the original processing: Reference gene primer amplification gave nucleated cell count estimates. The data were produced by immunoSEQ multiplex PCR, yet TCRdb's version contains in-frame clones alone and is incomplete. V, J and clone size were drawn from that table, and D and trimming were deduced from the DNA. The data contain roughly 670,000 clones, more than 80% of them singletons. This clone was found once. Trimming removed 2 bases at V and 4 bases at J, with 8 bases between. The CDR3 is 13 residues long. Germline V lookup: CDR1 SGDLS, CDR2 YYNGEE. The J gene is TRBJ2-3, the V gene TRBV9; weak D call: TRBD1 (5 bases). Sequenced sample: peripheral blood. This sequence was found in a woman aged 18-29 years with acute or convalescent COVID-19. CDR3 in DNA: TGTGCCAGCAGCGTGGGGCATTCAGATACGCAGTATTTT. It specifies CASSVGHSDTQYF.